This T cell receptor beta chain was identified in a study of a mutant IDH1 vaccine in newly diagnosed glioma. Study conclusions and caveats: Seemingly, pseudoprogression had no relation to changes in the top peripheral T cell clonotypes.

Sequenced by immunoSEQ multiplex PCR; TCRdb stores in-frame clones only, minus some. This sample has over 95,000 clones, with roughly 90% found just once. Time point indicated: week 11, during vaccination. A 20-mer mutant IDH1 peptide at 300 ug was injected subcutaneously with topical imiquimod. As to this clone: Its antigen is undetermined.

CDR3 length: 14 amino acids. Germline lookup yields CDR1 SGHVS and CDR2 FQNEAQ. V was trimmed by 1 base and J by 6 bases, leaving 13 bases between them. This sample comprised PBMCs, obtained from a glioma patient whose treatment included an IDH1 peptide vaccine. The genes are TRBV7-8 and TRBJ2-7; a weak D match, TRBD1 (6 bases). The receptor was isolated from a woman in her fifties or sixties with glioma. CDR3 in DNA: TGTGCCAGCAGCTTAGGCAGGGGAGCAGGCGAGCAGTACTTC. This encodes CASSLGRGAGEQYF.